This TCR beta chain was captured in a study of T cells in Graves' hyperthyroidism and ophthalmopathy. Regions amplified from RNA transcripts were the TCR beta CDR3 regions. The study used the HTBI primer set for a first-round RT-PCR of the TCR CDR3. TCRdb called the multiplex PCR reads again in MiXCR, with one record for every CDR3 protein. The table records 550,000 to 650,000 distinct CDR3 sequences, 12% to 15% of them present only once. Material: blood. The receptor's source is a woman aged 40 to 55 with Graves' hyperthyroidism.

The CDR3 DNA reads as TGTGCCAGCAGCGCATACGAAAACCCGGGACAGGGGAGAAATGAGCAGTTCTTC. Encoded protein: CASSAYENPGQGRNEQFF. The V call is TRBV7-3, the J call TRBJ2-1; TRBD1 aligns across 10 bases. CDR3 length: 18 residues. Trimming took 5 bases from V and 7 from J; bases not matched to a gene: 17. From germline, CDR1 is SGHTA and CDR2 FQGTGA.